This passage covers 4 T cell receptor beta chains from one sample sequenced in a study of cytomegalovirus exposure and HLA in healthy donors. The method was immunoSEQ multiplex PCR; TCRdb's version includes in-frame clones alone and lacks a portion of them. The sample holds some 200,000 clones, about 90% seen once. The source material was PBMCs. The receptors shown here come from a woman younger than 35 in good health and CMV-seronegative.

This clone appeared once. V gene TRBV5-1 combines with J gene TRBJ1-3; D is possibly TRBD1 (5 bases). Germline V gene lookup returns CDR1 SGHRS and CDR2 YFSETQ. V was cut by 8 bases and J by 3 bases, with 15 bases left in between. CDR3 length equals 14 residues. CDR3 DNA sequence: TGCGCCAGTTCGCAGGGATTGGATGGAAACACCATATATTTT. This gives the protein CASSQGLDGNTIYF.

This clone was seen once. This rearrangement joins TRBV11-1 to TRBJ2-7; D is perhaps TRBD1 (5 bases). V was cut by 1 base and J by 5 bases, with 27 bases left in between. Germline values: CDR1 SGHAT, CDR2 FQDESV (reference sequence). The CDR3 consists of 19 residues. The DNA of the CDR3 is TGTGCCAGCAGCTTAGTTCAAACAGGTACTACCAAGAGAAGGAACGAGCAGTACTTC. It codes for CASSLVQTGTTKRRNEQYF.

The rearrangement links TRBV29-1 to TRBJ2-1, with TRBD1 matching over 7 bases. The CDR3 spans 16 residues. CDR1 is SQVTM, CDR2 ANQGSEA, per germline. The junction had 16 bases not matched to a gene; V was cut back by 7 bases and J by 4 bases. CDR3 bases: TGCAGCGGCGACCGGGACAGTCCCAACCGATACAATGAGCAGTTCTTC. The encoded protein is CSGDRDSPNRYNEQFF.

V usage is TRBV7-8 and J usage is TRBJ2-7, with 9 bases matching TRBD2. V was clipped by 5 bases and J by 4 bases; unmatched bases: 9. This CDR3 comprises 15 residues. In germline, CDR1 is SGHVS, CDR2 FQNEAQ. Here the CDR3 reads CASSPPGTSFYEQYF. Written as DNA, the CDR3 is TGTGCCAGCAGCCCCCCCGGGACTAGCTTTTACGAGCAGTACTTC.